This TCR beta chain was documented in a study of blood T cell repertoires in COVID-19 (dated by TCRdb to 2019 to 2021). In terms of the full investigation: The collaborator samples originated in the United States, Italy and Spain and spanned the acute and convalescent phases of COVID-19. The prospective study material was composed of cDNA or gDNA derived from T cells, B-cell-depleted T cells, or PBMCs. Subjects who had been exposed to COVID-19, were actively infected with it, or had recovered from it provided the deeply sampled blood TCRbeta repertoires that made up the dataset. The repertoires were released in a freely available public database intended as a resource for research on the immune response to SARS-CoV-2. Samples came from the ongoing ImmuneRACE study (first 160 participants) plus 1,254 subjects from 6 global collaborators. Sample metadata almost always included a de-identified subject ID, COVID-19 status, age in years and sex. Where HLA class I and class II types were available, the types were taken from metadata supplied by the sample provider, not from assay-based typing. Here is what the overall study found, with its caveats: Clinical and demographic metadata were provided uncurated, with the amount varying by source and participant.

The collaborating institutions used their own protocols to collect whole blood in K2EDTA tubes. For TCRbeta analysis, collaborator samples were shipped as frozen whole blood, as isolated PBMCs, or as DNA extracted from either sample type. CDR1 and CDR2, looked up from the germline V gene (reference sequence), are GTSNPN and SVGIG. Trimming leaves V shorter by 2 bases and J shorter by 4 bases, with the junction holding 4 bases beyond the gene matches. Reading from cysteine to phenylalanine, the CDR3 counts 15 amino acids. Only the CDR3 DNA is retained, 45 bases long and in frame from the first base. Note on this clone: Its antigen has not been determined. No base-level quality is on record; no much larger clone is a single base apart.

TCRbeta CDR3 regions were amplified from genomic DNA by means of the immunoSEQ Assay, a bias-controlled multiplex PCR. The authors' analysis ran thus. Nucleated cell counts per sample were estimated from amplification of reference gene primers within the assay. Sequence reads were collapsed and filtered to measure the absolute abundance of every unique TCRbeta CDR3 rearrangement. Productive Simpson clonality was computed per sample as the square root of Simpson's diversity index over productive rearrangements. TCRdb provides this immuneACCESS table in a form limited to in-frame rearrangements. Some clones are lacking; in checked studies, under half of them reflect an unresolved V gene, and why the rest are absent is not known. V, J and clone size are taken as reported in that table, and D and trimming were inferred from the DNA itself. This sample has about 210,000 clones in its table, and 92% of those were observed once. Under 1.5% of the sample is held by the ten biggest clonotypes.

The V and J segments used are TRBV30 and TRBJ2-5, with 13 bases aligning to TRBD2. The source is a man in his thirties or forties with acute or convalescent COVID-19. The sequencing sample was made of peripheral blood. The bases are TGTGCCTGGAGTACGGGACTAGCGGGACCAGAGACCCAGTACTTC. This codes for CAWSTGLAGPETQYF.